This T cell receptor beta chain was captured in a study of cytomegalovirus exposure and HLA in healthy donors. The table came from immunoSEQ multiplex PCR; TCRdb's copy has only in-frame clones and leaves some out. The repertoire includes about 220,000 clones, 88% of them detected once, and roughly 3% sits in the top ten. Concerning this clone itself: No antigen is known for it.

Separate from the 666-subject first cohort, the roughly 120-subject validation cohort was the one that the donors belonged to. Study results and caveats: Reported results showed that the classifier diagnosed cytomegalovirus status with high specificity and sensitivity. CMV antigen specificity was confirmed in vitro for a few CMV-associated chains.

Sequences were obtained from PBMCs. This sequence was found in a woman aged 18-30 years in good health and CMV-seronegative.

The CDR3 loop reads CASTLTGELFF. The CDR3 DNA reads TGTGCCAGCACCCTGACCGGGGAGCTGTTTTTT. J is TRBJ2-2 and V is TRBV6-5; D unclear. Germline CDR1 MNHEY, CDR2 SVGAGI. CDR3 length equals 11 residues. V was clipped by 7 bases and J by 5 bases, with 5 bases between them.